This is a list of T cell receptor beta chains from one sample in a study of Siglec-9 on CD8 T cells in melanoma. Produced via immunoSEQ multiplex PCR; TCRdb's table is partial and in-frame only. This sample has more than 30,000 clones; 80% to 85% occur once, and the top ten carry about 1.8%. The sequenced material came from Siglec-9- CD8+ T cells sorted from blood. The receptors stem from a human donor in good health. Both conserved end residues are part of each CDR3. D genes are given only for firm matches. Clone size appears in some rows only: once, few, many, or a class for an expanded clone.

d_gene,j_gene,abundance,v_gene,CDR3aa,CDR3nt
TRBD1,TRBJ2-2,few,TRBV30,CAWGQGAGGELFF,TGTGCCTGGGGACAGGGGGCTGGCGGGGAGCTGTTTTTT
TRBD2,TRBJ2-6,.,TRBV6-4,CASSDGGVSGANVLTF,TGTGCCAGCAGTGACGGGGGGGTCTCTGGGGCCAACGTCCTGACTTTC
TRBD2,TRBJ2-7,.,TRBV7-9,CASSLPASGLAGVEQYF,TGTGCCAGCAGCTTACCGGCCTCCGGACTAGCGGGAGTTGAGCAGTACTTC
.,TRBJ2-3,.,TRBV27,CASSLSGPVTQYF,TGTGCCAGCAGTTTATCTGGCCCGGTTACGCAGTATTTT
.,TRBJ2-2,few,TRBV27,CASSFEGKGTGELFF,TGTGCCAGCAGTTTTGAGGGAAAGGGCACCGGGGAGCTGTTTTTT
TRBD2,TRBJ2-7,.,TRBV2,CASSERGGYEQYF,TGTGCCAGCAGTGAGCGGGGGGGGTACGAGCAGTACTTC
.,TRBJ1-1,once,TRBV6-5,CASSYRGALNTEAFF,TGTGCCAGCAGTTACCGGGGGGCCCTGAACACTGAAGCTTTCTTT
.,TRBJ2-3,.,TRBV2,CASSPSFLEGGDTQYF,TGTGCCAGCAGTCCCTCGTTTTTAGAAGGCGGCGATACGCAGTATTTT
.,TRBJ2-7,once,TRBV29-1,CSVVPRDSTEQYF,TGCAGCGTTGTGCCCAGGGATAGTACGGAGCAGTACTTC
.,TRBJ2-2,.,TRBV10-3,CAISESPRPGELFF,TGTGCCATCAGTGAGTCCCCCAGGCCCGGGGAGCTGTTTTTT
.,TRBJ1-1,.,TRBV28,CASSLYRANTEAFF,TGTGCCAGCAGTCTCTACAGGGCGAACACTGAAGCTTTCTTT
.,TRBJ1-4,.,TRBV7-2,CASSWGARRFGEKLFF,TGTGCCAGCAGCTGGGGGGCGAGGAGGTTTGGTGAAAAACTGTTTTTT
TRBD1,TRBJ1-4,.,TRBV4-1,CASSQAVTGGEKLFF,TGCGCCAGCAGCCAAGCCGTGACAGGGGGTGAAAAACTGTTTTTT
.,TRBJ1-6,once,TRBV25-1,CASSERVGSSPLHF,TGTGCCAGCAGTGAGAGGGTGGGCAGTTCACCCCTCCACTTT
.,TRBJ2-2,.,TRBV11-2,CASSFSGTGELFF,TGTGCCAGCAGCTTCTCAGGGACCGGGGAGCTGTTTTTT
TRBD2,TRBJ2-3,.,TRBV4-1,CASRRLAGGRADTQYF,TGCGCCAGCAGGCGACTAGCGGGGGGTAGGGCAGATACGCAGTATTTT
TRBD2,TRBJ2-1,.,TRBV7-9,CASSTQREVNEQFF,TGTGCCAGCAGCACCCAGCGGGAGGTCAATGAGCAGTTCTTC
.,TRBJ1-1,once,TRBV4-1,CASSQEDPATDGEAFF,TGCGCCAGCAGCCAAGAAGATCCGGCCACCGACGGTGAAGCTTTCTTT
.,TRBJ1-1,few,TRBV10-1,CASIHTEAFF,TGCGCCAGCATCCACACTGAAGCTTTCTTT
.,TRBJ2-5,.,TRBV5-1,CASSLRGSIQETQYF,TGCGCCAGCAGCTTGCGAGGGTCCATCCAAGAGACCCAGTACTTC
.,TRBJ2-7,.,TRBV11-3,CASSLDRTLTYEQYF,TGTGCCAGCAGCTTAGATCGGACGCTCACCTACGAGCAGTACTTC
TRBD1,TRBJ1-1,.,TRBV7-9,CASSQDSHRGEAFF,TGTGCCAGCAGTCAAGACTCTCACAGGGGTGAAGCTTTCTTT
.,TRBJ1-5,.,TRBV19,CASSMTGYNQPQHF,TGTGCCAGTAGTATGACGGGTTACAATCAGCCCCAGCATTTT
TRBD1,TRBJ2-3,.,TRBV7-6,CASSLDPSDREGTDTQYF,TGTGCCAGCAGCTTAGACCCCTCGGACAGGGAAGGGACAGATACGCAGTATTTT
.,TRBJ2-2,.,TRBV10-3,CATFNSGLYTGELFF,TGTGCCACTTTTAATTCCGGACTCTACACCGGGGAGCTGTTTTTT
TRBD1,TRBJ2-7,once,TRBV19,CATSPGQGNEQYF,TGTGCCACATCACCGGGACAGGGGAACGAGCAGTACTTC
.,TRBJ2-7,once,TRBV20-1,CSVTNSGEQYF,TGCAGTGTTACAAATTCCGGGGAGCAGTACTTC